This T cell receptor beta chain appears in the sequencing data of a study of OX40 agonist ivuxolimab in advanced cancers. Whole-study results and caveats: Within 6 weeks, CD4+ and CD8+ blood T cells expanded clonally at 0.1 to 3.0 mg/kg.

Germline CDR1 reads MNHNS; CDR2 reads SASEGT. The CDR3 runs 13 residues. Trimming cost V 6 bases and J 6 bases, with 12 bases left between them. Libraries were prepared by immunoSEQ multiplex PCR; TCRdb keeps only in-frame clonotypes and omits some of them. This repertoire shows tens of thousands of clones, 80% to 90% found once; its top ten account for under 7%. This clone has ten or more counts. Its antigen is not known. This sequence was found in an adult with an advanced solid tumor such as melanoma, head and neck, liver or kidney cancer. This specimen consisted of CD4+ or CD8+ T cells sorted from blood, obtained in a trial of the OX40 agonist ivuxolimab. V usage is TRBV6-1 and J usage is TRBJ2-1; D remains unclear. DNA of the CDR3: TGTGCCAGCAGCAACACGGAAATCAATGAGCAGTTCTTC. As protein: CASSNTEINEQFF.